This record looks at one T cell receptor beta chain sequence and its context. This clone was recorded once. The clone's antigen remains unknown. No quality values exist for individual bases; no much larger clone is one base distant. CDR1 is given as MDHEN and CDR2 as SYDVKM, both from the germline V gene. Between the V and J ends, shortened by 3 bases and 5 bases respectively, the junction contains 13 bases. Measured from the cysteine to the phenylalanine, the CDR3 is 14 residues long. Left in the record is the CDR3 DNA by itself, 42 bases read in frame from the first base. The time point label here, explained by the study, means: cells obtained before transplantation from donor or recipient. CD3+CD4+ and CD3+CD8+ populations were FACS-sorted from unstimulated pre-transplant donor and recipient cells taken from spleen or lymph nodes. The method behind the library was the immunoSEQ multiplex PCR assay. For most patients, genomic DNA was isolated with the Qiagen DNeasy Blood and Tissue Kit and shipped frozen to Adaptive Biotechnologies for TCR sequencing. For most patients, high-throughput TCR-beta CDR3 sequencing of genomic DNA was performed by Adaptive Biotechnologies. In the paper's pipeline: Adaptive's ImmunoSEQ software was the source of the TCR sequencing data for 15 to 20 patients, while three other patients were processed with MiXCR and VDJtools. To correct CD4 versus CD8 sorting errors, sequences present in both subsets at a frequency ratio below 5:1 were removed. CDR3 nucleotide sequences shared between donor and recipient were removed because the origin of such sequences could not be assigned. To count as alloreactive, a clone needed at least 2-fold expansion over unstimulated cells and a minimum CFSE-low frequency of 0.002% (template counts) or 0.001% (read counts). Clones detected in sequenced pre-transplant spleen, lymph node, or MLR CFSE-low populations of the donor or recipient were defined as mappable. Cumulative frequency of alloreactive clones was calculated as a percentage of all sequences weighted by copy number. TCRdb took this table from immuneACCESS and kept in-frame rearrangements with V and J called. Such tables lack part of the clones; where checked against another copy, unresolved V genes explain under half of the gap, and the rest is unexplained. The V and J calls and the clone size are those of that table, but D and trimming were determined from the DNA. In all, the sample holds 50,000 to 75,000 clones, and roughly 90% of those were seen once. The leading ten clones occupy 1.7% of the sample.

The data derive from a study of graft-versus-host responses after intestinal transplantation (dated by TCRdb to the early 2020s). A note on the overall study: Recipients received multivisceral, liver-intestinal, or isolated intestinal transplants. After intestinal transplantation, graft-versus-host and host-versus-graft alloreactive T cell clones were followed in the graft, circulation and bone marrow using bulk TCR-beta CDR3 sequencing. The cohort enrolled 20 to 30 intestinal transplant recipients, one of whom was a retransplant, and 3 patients without pretransplant specimens were excluded. Instead of going to the commercial service, samples from a few later patients were sequenced in-house on an Illumina MiSeq and processed with MiXCR. Anti-thymocyte globulin induction was given to all recipients, followed by maintenance tacrolimus and steroids for two to three years. Alloreactive clones were identified by sequencing pre-transplant mixed lymphocyte reaction products and comparing them with unstimulated pre-transplant donor and recipient T cells. Donor T cell macrochimerism was defined as a peak of at least 4% donor T cells among recipient peripheral blood mononuclear cells.

Overall study results and their limits: High GvH to HvG T cell clonal ratios were observed in the allografts of patients with donor T cell macrochimerism. GvH clones were detected in recipient bone marrow, and some of these GvH clones were observed earlier in ileal mucosa or blood, consistent with an intestinal mucosal origin. Conclusions were limited by the relatively low number and heterogeneity of intestinal transplant patients. Early after transplant, peak levels of circulating GvH clones were associated with declines in HvG clones.

Sequences were derived from unstimulated CD8+ T cells sorted from spleen or lymph node cells, sampled before transplant. This clonotype was sampled from a human donor who was the organ donor for an intestinal transplant. The rearranged chain carries TRBV28 and TRBJ1-1; 6 matching bases give a weak D call of TRBD1. The CDR3 amino acid sequence is: CASSFNREGTEAFF. The nucleotides are TGTGCCAGCAGTTTTAACAGGGAAGGGACTGAAGCTTTCTTT.